The T cell receptor (beta chain) described here comes from a study of radiation and T cells in renal cell carcinoma. Findings and limits, study-wide: From baseline, blood top tumor clonotypes peaked at 2 weeks post-radiation.

TCRdb's table, derived via immunoSEQ multiplex PCR, lists solely in-frame clones and lacks some. The sample lists around 140,000 clones, roughly nine tenths seen once, with about 4% in the top ten. CDR1 and CDR2 (germline): ENHRY, SYGVKD. CDR3 length: 16 amino acids. Trimming took 3 bases from V and 3 from J; bases not matched to a gene: 8. Time point here: baseline pretreatment blood. Noted treatment: 15 Gy SBRT to primary tumor, nephrectomy 4 weeks later. After SBRT, blood was collected at 2 and 4 weeks, plus baseline. The tumor was a clear cell renal cell carcinoma. In the case of this clone: The antigen is unknown.

The specimen comprised blood, sampled from a patient whose treatment included radiotherapy and nephrectomy. This clonotype was obtained from a woman in her 70s with renal cell carcinoma. The V call is TRBV10-3, the J call TRBJ2-7, with 10 bases that match TRBD2. The CDR3 is CAISDPLAGDLYEQYF. CDR3 DNA sequence: TGTGCCATCAGTGACCCGCTAGCGGGGGACCTCTACGAGCAGTACTTC.